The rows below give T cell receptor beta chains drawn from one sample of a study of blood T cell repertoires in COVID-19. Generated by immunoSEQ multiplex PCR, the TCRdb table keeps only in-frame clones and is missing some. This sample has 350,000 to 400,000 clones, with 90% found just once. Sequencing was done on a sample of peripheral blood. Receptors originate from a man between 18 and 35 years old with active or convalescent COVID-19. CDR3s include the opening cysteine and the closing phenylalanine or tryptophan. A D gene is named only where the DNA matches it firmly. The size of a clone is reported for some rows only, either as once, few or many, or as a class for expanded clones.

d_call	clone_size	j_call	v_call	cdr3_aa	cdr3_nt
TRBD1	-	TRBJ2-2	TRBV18	CASSPTPGQGNTGELFF	TGTGCCAGCTCACCTACGCCGGGACAGGGGAACACCGGGGAGCTGTTTTTT
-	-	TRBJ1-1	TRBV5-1	CASSLANSFPMNTEAFF	TGCGCCAGCAGCTTAGCCAACAGTTTTCCCATGAACACTGAAGCTTTCTTT
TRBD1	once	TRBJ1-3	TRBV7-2	CASSRTGDPGNTIYF	TGTGCCAGCAGTCGAACAGGGGACCCTGGAAACACCATATATTTT
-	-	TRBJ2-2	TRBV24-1	CATSDNSLNTGELFF	TGTGCCACCAGTGATAACTCGCTGAACACCGGGGAGCTGTTTTTT
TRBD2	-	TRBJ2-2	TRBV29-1	CSVGLAGGPGELFF	TGCAGCGTGGGGCTAGCGGGAGGGCCCGGGGAGCTGTTTTTT
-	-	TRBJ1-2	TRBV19	CASSIDQAGRDGYTF	TGTGCCAGTAGTATAGATCAGGCGGGGAGAGATGGCTACACCTTC
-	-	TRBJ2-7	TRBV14	CASSQLGGVSPYEQYF	TGTGCCAGCAGCCAATTGGGCGGGGTCTCGCCCTACGAGCAGTACTTC
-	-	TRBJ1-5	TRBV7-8	CASSLQGQPQHF	TGTGCCAGCAGCCTGCAGGGCCAGCCCCAGCATTTT
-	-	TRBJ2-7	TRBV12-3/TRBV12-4	CASADRNYEQYF	TGTGCCAGCGCGGATAGAAACTACGAGCAGTACTTC
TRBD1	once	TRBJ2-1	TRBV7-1	CASSSRRPEGENRGTISYNEQFF	TGTGCCAGCAGCTCCCGAAGGCCAGAAGGCGAAAACAGGGGCACTATCTCCTACAATGAGCAGTTCTTC
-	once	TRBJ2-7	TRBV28	CASSLGGPYEQYF	TGTGCCAGCAGTTTAGGGGGCCCCTACGAGCAGTACTTC
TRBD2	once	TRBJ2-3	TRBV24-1	CATSESGTIKADTQYF	TGTGCCACCAGTGAGTCCGGGACTATTAAGGCAGATACGCAGTATTTT
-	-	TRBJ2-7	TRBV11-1	CASSPGTPLHSYEQYF	TGTGCCAGCAGCCCAGGGACACCGCTGCACTCCTACGAGCAGTACTTC
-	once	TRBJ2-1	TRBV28	CASSSRLGRQFF	TGTGCCAGCAGTTCCAGACTAGGCCGGCAGTTCTTC
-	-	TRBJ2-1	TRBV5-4	CASSLRVGLNEQFF	TGTGCCAGCAGCCTCAGGGTAGGGCTGAATGAGCAGTTCTTC
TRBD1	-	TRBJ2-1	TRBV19	CASKGQGVNEQFF	TGTGCCAGTAAGGGACAGGGGGTCAATGAGCAGTTCTTC
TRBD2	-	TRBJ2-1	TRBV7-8	CASSGRGAAREQFF	TGTGCCAGCAGCGGGCGGGGGGCGGCAAGGGAGCAGTTCTTC
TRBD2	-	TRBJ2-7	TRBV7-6	CASSNPLAGSYEQYF	TGTGCCAGCAGCAACCCCTTAGCGGGCTCCTACGAGCAGTACTTC
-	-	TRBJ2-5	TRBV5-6	CASSFFPTGQYF	TGTGCCAGCAGCTTTTTCCCGACGGGCCAGTACTTC
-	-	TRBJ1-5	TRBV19	CASSSRQEIQPQHF	TGTGCCAGTAGTTCTCGACAGGAAATTCAGCCCCAGCATTTT
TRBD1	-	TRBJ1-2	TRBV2	CASSERGLVYGYTF	TGTGCCAGCAGTGAAAGGGGGCTTGTCTATGGCTACACCTTC
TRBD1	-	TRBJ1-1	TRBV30	CAWGYRGYPNTEAFF	TGTGCCTGGGGTTACAGGGGGTACCCGAACACTGAAGCTTTCTTT
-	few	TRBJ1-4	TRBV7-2	CASSLVGQATNEKLFF	TGTGCCAGCAGCTTAGTGGGGCAGGCAACTAATGAAAAACTGTTTTTT
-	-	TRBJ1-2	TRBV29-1	CSVVHPLKEANYGYTF	TGCAGCGTTGTTCACCCGCTGAAAGAGGCGAACTATGGCTACACCTTC
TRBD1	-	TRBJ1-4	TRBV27	CASSSPGQGLRKLFF	TGTGCCAGCAGTTCCCCGGGACAGGGGCTTAGAAAACTGTTTTTT
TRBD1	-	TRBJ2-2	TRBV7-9	CASRRTGANTGELFF	TGTGCCAGCAGGAGGACAGGGGCGAACACCGGGGAGCTGTTTTTT
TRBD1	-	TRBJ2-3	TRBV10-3	CAIGGQGAQYF	TGTGCCATCGGAGGACAGGGCGCGCAGTATTTT
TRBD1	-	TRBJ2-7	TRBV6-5	CASSRTGTDYEQYF	TGTGCCAGCAGTCGAACCGGGACAGACTACGAGCAGTACTTC
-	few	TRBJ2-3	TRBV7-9	CASSPGQTLTDTQYF	TGTGCCAGCAGCCCAGGACAGACACTCACAGATACGCAGTATTTT
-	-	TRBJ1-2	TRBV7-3	CASSLKQGWGYTF	TGTGCCAGCAGCTTAAAACAGGGTTGGGGCTACACCTTC